The 9 T cell receptor beta chains below all came from one sample that was sequenced in a study of T cell repertoires in cytomegalovirus infection. For these receptors, no antigen is known. TCRdb independently ran MiXCR on the reads; one entry per CDR3 protein. Among over 100,000 distinct CDR3 sequences listed, around 29% were seen once. Sequencing was performed on CD8+ T cells from cultured PBMCs, taken from culture after CMV antigen stimulation. The receptor source for this set is a human donor in good health (CMV status not recorded). Some clones in this sample may be carry-over from other donors' samples.

This clonotype was found many times. This sequence joins TRBV19 and TRBJ2-3, with D unclear. In germline, CDR1 is LNHDA, CDR2 SQIVND (reference sequence). V was trimmed by 1 base and J by 6 bases, leaving 5 bases between them. The CDR3 spans 12 residues. This CDR3 reads CASSIAEDTQYF. CDR3 nucleotides: TGTGCCAGTAGTATAGCGGAGGATACGCAGTATTTT.

The sample holds a few counts of this clonotype. The rearrangement uses TRBV2 and TRBJ1-4; D not certain. The CDR3 spans 11 residues. CDR1 is SNHLY and CDR2 is FYNNEI in the germline V gene. Trimming removed 0 bases from V and 12 bases from J, with 5 bases in between. Here the CDR3 DNA reads TGTGCCAGCAGTGAAGCTCTAGAACTGTTTTTT. Amino acid sequence: CASSEALELFF. Looking up the rest from reference TRBV2 and TRBJ1-4 gives the full variable domain: EPEVTQTPSHQVTQMGQEVILRCVPISNHLYFYWYRQILGQKVEFLVSFYNNEISEKSEIFDDQFSVERPDGSNFTLKIRSTKLEDSAMYFCASSEALELFFGSGTQLSVL.

CDR3 residues: CASSSGGAAGELFF. CDR3 sequence (DNA): TGTGCCAGCAGCTCCGGGGGGGCGGCCGGGGAGCTGTTTTTT. The V and J genes are TRBV7-2 and TRBJ2-2, with TRBD2 identical over 8 bases. Losses at the gene ends were 4 bases for V and 6 bases for J; bases not matched to a gene: 4. This CDR3 spans 14 amino acids. CDR1 and CDR2 from the germline V gene are SGHTA and FQGNSA. Full variable domain (remainder filled in from reference TRBV7-2 and TRBJ2-2): GAGVSQSPSNKVTEKGKDVELRCDPISGHTALYWYRQSLGQGLEFLIYFQGNSAPDKSGLPSDRFSAERTGGSVSTLTIQRTQQEDSAVYLCASSSGGAAGELFFGEGSRLTVL.

This clonotype was observed a handful of times. V gene TRBV29-1 combines with J gene TRBJ2-1, with 8 bases matching TRBD1. CDR1 and CDR2 from the germline V gene are SQVTM and ANQGSEA. V shed 2 bases and J 7 bases; nucleotides not matched to a gene: 1. The CDR3 has 12 residues. The chain's CDR3 is CSVEQGANEQFF. In DNA, the CDR3 is TGCAGCGTTGAACAGGGGGCAAATGAGCAGTTCTTC.

The chain employs TRBV7-6 and TRBJ2-3; 11 bases are a match to TRBD1. Trimming removed 6 bases from V and 5 bases from J; junction bases left unmatched: 10. CDR3 length equals 16 residues. Germline CDR1 SGHVS, CDR2 FNYEAQ. Here the CDR3 reads CASRPFGQGAGDTQYF. In DNA, the CDR3 is TGTGCCAGCAGACCGTTCGGACAGGGGGCTGGAGATACGCAGTATTTT. Looking up the rest from reference TRBV7-6 and TRBJ2-3 gives the full variable domain: GAGVSQSPRYKVTKRGQDVALRCDPISGHVSLYWYRQALGQGPEFLTYFNYEAQQDKSGLPNDRFSAERPEGSISTLTIQRTEQRDSAMYRCASRPFGQGAGDTQYFGPGTRLTVL.

This clonotype was seen more than once but under ten times. V is TRBV29-1 and J is TRBJ1-1, with D possibly being TRBD1 (5 bases). The germline CDR1 and CDR2 sequences are SQVTM and ANQGSEA. This CDR3 spans 14 amino acids. Trimming stripped 3 bases from V and 1 base from J, with 12 bases between. The DNA of the CDR3 is TGCAGCGTTGAGGGGACTGATTCGAACACTGAAGCTTTCTTT. Its translation: CSVEGTDSNTEAFF. Full variable domain (remainder filled in from reference TRBV29-1 and TRBJ1-1): SAVISQKPSRDICQRGTSLTIQCQVDSQVTMMFWYRQQPGQSLTLIATANQGSEATYESGFVIDKFPISRPNLTFSTLTVSNMSPEDSSIYLCSVEGTDSNTEAFFGQGTRLTVV.

In the case of this clonotype: An end of the junction differs from the germline gene, which may be a read error. The V gene is TRBV29-1, the J gene TRBJ2-1; weak D call: TRBD2 (5 bases). Germline V gives CDR1 SQVTM, CDR2 ANQGSEA. There are 14 residues in the CDR3. CDR3 in DNA: TGCAGCGTTGAGGGCGGGCCGGTATCGAATGAGCGGTTCTTC. It yields the protein CSVEGGPVSNERFF.

J is TRBJ2-7 and V is TRBV2, with a possible D match to TRBD2 (6 bases). CDR3 length equals 11 residues. V was trimmed by 8 bases and J by 5 bases, leaving 10 bases between them. Germline lookup yields CDR1 SNHLY and CDR2 FYNNEI. The CDR3: CASSGGNEQYF. In DNA, the CDR3 is TGTGCCAGCTCAGGAGGGAACGAGCAGTACTTC.

This sequence joins TRBV13 and TRBJ1-1; D perhaps matches TRBD1 (5 bases). V was clipped by 0 bases and J by 2 bases, with 10 bases between them. CDR1 is PRHDT, CDR2 FYEKMQ, per germline (reference sequence). This CDR3 has 15 residues. The CDR3 sequence: CASSLGGRFNTEAFF. CDR3 DNA sequence: TGTGCCAGCAGCTTAGGGGGACGCTTCAACACTGAAGCTTTCTTT.